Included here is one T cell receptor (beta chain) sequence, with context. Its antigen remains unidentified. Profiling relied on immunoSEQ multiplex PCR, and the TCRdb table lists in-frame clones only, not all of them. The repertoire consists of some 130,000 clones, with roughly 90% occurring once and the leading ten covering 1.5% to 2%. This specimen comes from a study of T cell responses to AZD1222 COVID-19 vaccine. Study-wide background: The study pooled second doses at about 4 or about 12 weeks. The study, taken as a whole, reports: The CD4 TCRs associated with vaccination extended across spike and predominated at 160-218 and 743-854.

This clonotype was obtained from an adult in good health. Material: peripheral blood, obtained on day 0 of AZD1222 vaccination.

The chain's CDR3 is CASSGDRGTDSPLHF. CDR3 sequence (DNA): TGTGCCAGCAGTGGGGACAGGGGGACGGATTCACCCCTCCACTTT. The rearrangement joins TRBV28 to TRBJ1-6; 11 nucleotides agree with TRBD1. V lost 5 bases to trimming and J lost 8 bases; unmatched junction nucleotides: 5. Germline V CDR1 and CDR2: MDHEN, SYDVKM. The CDR3 is 15 amino acids. The full variable domain, rest sourced from reference TRBV28 and TRBJ1-6, is DVKVTQSSRYLVKRTGEKVFLECVQDMDHENMFWYRQDPGLGLRLIYFSYDVKMKEKGDIPEGYSVSREKKERFSLILESASTNQTSMYLCASSGDRGTDSPLHFGNGTRLTVT.